This T cell receptor (beta chain) derives from a study of blood T cell repertoires in COVID-19. Overall study context: Samples taken during acute and convalescent COVID-19 were collected in the United States, Italy and Spain.

Trimming shortened V by 1 base and J by 1 base, and 9 bases separated the two germline ends. Germline V CDR1 and CDR2: SNHLY, FYNNEI. The CDR3 runs 15 residues. This table comes from immunoSEQ multiplex PCR, and its TCRdb copy is limited to in-frame clones, with some not included. This table has more than 95,000 clones, approximately 87% appearing once. The TCR sequence derives from a man between 70 and 80 years old who had recovered from COVID-19. J is TRBJ2-3 and V is TRBV2; TRBD1 is a possible D gene (6 bases). Sequencing input: peripheral blood. The CDR3 coding sequence is TGTGCCAGCAGTGAAGGACAGGCAGGCACAGATACGCAGTATTTT. It encodes CASSEGQAGTDTQYF. Using reference TRBV2 and TRBJ2-3 for the parts outside the CDR3, the full variable domain is EPEVTQTPSHQVTQMGQEVILRCVPISNHLYFYWYRQILGQKVEFLVSFYNNEISEKSEIFDDQFSVERPDGSNFTLKIRSTKLEDSAMYFCASSEGQAGTDTQYFGPGTRLTVL.